The rows below give T cell receptor beta chains drawn from one sample of a study of OX40 agonist ivuxolimab in advanced cancers. Profiling relied on immunoSEQ multiplex PCR, and the TCRdb table lists in-frame clones only, not all of them. The sample holds 66,000 or so clones, roughly 76% seen once. The sample consisted of CD4+ or CD8+ T cells sorted from blood, taken in a trial of the OX40 agonist ivuxolimab. The receptors here all came from an adult with an advanced solid tumor such as melanoma, head and neck, liver or kidney cancer. The CDR3 runs from the conserved cysteine through the conserved F or W. The D gene is left open where the match is weak. Some rows have no size entry. The others give once, few or many, or a class for an expanded clone.

V	D	size	length	J	DNA	CDR3
TRBV19	-	-	16	TRBJ1-3	TGTGCCAGTAGTATAGATCGGGACATCTCTGGAAACACCATATATTTT	CASSIDRDISGNTIYF
TRBV30	-	-	12	TRBJ1-4	TGTGCCTGGTCCGAGACTAATGAAAAACTGTTTTTT	CAWSETNEKLFF
TRBV6-1	-	-	14	TRBJ1-5	TGTGCCAGCAGGTCTACTTATAGCAATCAGCCCCAGCATTTT	CASRSTYSNQPQHF
TRBV7-8	TRBD2	-	17	TRBJ2-3	TGTGCCAGCAGCTTAGCGAGGATAGCGGGAGCTACAGATACGCAGTATTTT	CASSLARIAGATDTQYF
TRBV4-2	-	-	14	TRBJ2-2	TGTGCCAGCAGGACCGATGCGAACACCGGGGAGCTGTTTTTT	CASRTDANTGELFF
TRBV5-1	-	-	13	TRBJ2-7	TGCGCCAGCAGCTTGGCACAGGCAGGCGAGCAGTACTTC	CASSLAQAGEQYF
TRBV19	-	-	14	TRBJ1-5	TGTGCCAGTCACGTCCAGGGTAGCAATCAGCCCCAGCATTTT	CASHVQGSNQPQHF
TRBV5-4	TRBD2	-	16	TRBJ2-1	TGTGCCAGCAGCCGTCATAGCGGGGGGTCCAGGAGTGAGCAGTTCTTC	CASSRHSGGSRSEQFF
TRBV5-1	-	-	14	TRBJ1-3	TGCGCCAGCAGCCCAACAGGCTCTGGAAACACCATATATTTT	CASSPTGSGNTIYF
TRBV5-4	-	-	14	TRBJ1-6	TGTGCCAGCAGCTTGGAGTTGTATAATTCACCCCTCCACTTT	CASSLELYNSPLHF
TRBV18	TRBD2	-	18	TRBJ2-3	TGTGCCAGCTCACCACTGACTAGCGGGGGGCCGGAAACAGATACGCAGTATTTT	CASSPLTSGGPETDTQYF
TRBV6-1	-	-	10	TRBJ1-2	TGTGCCAGCAGTTCAAATGGCTACACCTTC	CASSSNGYTF
TRBV7-3	TRBD2	-	15	TRBJ2-1	TGTGCCAGCAGCTTAGGCGGGGGCTCCTACAATGAGCAGTTCTTC	CASSLGGGSYNEQFF
TRBV9	TRBD1	once	19	TRBJ2-1	TGTGCCAGCAGCGTAGATCCCCGAAGGACAGGCGAGGATCACAATGAGCAGTTCTTC	CASSVDPRRTGEDHNEQFF
TRBV4-1	-	-	16	TRBJ1-1	TGCGCCAGCAGCCAAGCACGGTCAGGCGGGAACACTGAAGCTTTCTTT	CASSQARSGGNTEAFF
TRBV29-1	-	few	13	TRBJ1-1	TGCAGCGTGAAACAGGGAGGGTGGACTGAAGCTTTCTTT	CSVKQGGWTEAFF
TRBV19	-	once	15	TRBJ2-7	TGTGCCAGTAGTATTCGTTCAGGGATTGGATACGAGCAGTACTTC	CASSIRSGIGYEQYF
TRBV9	-	-	14	TRBJ1-3	TGTGCCAGCAGCGTAGGTACGACTGGAAACACCATATATTTT	CASSVGTTGNTIYF